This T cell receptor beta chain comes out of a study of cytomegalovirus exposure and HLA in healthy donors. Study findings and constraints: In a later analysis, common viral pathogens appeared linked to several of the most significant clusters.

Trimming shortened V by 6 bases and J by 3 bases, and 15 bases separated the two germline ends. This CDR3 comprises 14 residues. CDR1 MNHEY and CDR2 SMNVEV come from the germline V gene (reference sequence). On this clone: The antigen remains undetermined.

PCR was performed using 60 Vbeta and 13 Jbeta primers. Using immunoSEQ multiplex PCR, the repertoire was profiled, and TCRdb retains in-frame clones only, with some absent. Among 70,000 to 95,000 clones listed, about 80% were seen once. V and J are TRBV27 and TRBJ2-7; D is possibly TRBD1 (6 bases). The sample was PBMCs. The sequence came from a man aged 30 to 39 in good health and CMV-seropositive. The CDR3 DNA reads TGTGCCAGCAGCCCGGGCCAGGGGTTCTACGAGCAGTACTTC. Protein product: CASSPGQGFYEQYF.